This T cell receptor beta chain was observed in a study of blood T cell repertoires in COVID-19. In the original analysis: Cell counts per sample came from amplifying reference gene primers. Data came from immunoSEQ multiplex PCR; TCRdb stores just in-frame clones and leaves some out. The V and J calls and clone size are taken from that table; D and trimming were inferred from the DNA. This table has 150,000 to 200,000 clones, about 92% appearing once. Trimming took off 7 bases at V and 2 bases at J, with 13 bases between the two ends. The CDR3 has 14 residues. The germline V gene has CDR1 ENHRY and CDR2 SYGVKD.

The origin of this receptor is a man between 60 and 75 years old with active or convalescent COVID-19. Material for sequencing was peripheral blood. The J gene is TRBJ2-3, the V gene TRBV10-3; a weak D match, TRBD1 (7 bases). CDR3 in amino acids: CAINGQDYTDTQYF. CDR3 DNA: TGTGCCATCAATGGACAGGACTACACAGATACGCAGTATTTT.